Presented here are 32 T cell receptor beta chains from one specimen sequenced in a study of CD4+ T cells in melanoma. The assay was immunoSEQ multiplex PCR, and TCRdb's table has in-frame clones only and misses some. Among 20,000 to 25,000 clones listed, roughly 82% were seen once. Material for sequencing was cells from a culture (not recorded whether cultured in vitro). All receptors come from a human donor with melanoma.

V is TRBV6-1 and J is TRBJ1-1; no clear D. The CDR3 has 16 amino acids. Germline CDR1 is MNHNS and CDR2 is SASEGT. Trimming left V 0 bases short and J 4 bases short, with 15 bases between. CDR3: CASSEAWTAYGTEAFF. The CDR3 DNA is TGTGCCAGCAGTGAAGCGTGGACTGCCTACGGCACTGAAGCTTTCTTT.

The CDR3 protein is CASSLQPSTDTQYF. The CDR3 coding sequence is TGCGCCAGCAGCCTGCAACCGAGCACAGATACGCAGTATTTT. This sequence joins TRBV5-1 and TRBJ2-3; D gene ambiguous. The V gene's germline CDR1 is SGHRS and CDR2 YFSETQ. V gave up 4 bases and J gave up 0 bases, with 9 bases separating them. The CDR3 covers 14 residues.

The V gene is TRBV10-2, the J gene TRBJ1-1; D is possibly TRBD1 (5 bases). V lost 6 bases, J lost 0 bases, and 8 bases lay in between. CDR3 length equals 13 residues. From germline, CDR1 is WSHSY and CDR2 SAAADI. The CDR3 nucleotides read TGCGCCAGCAGGGGGGGGTTGAACACTGAAGCTTTCTTT. As protein: CASRGGLNTEAFF.

The CDR3 DNA reads as TGTGCCAGCAGCTCTTCGGCCTCCTATAATTCACCCCTCCACTTT. It is translated as CASSSSASYNSPLHF. This sequence joins TRBV5-5 and TRBJ1-6; the D is unclear. With 3 bases removed from V and 0 bases from J, the gap between germline ends came to 7 bases. CDR1 and CDR2 (germline): SGHKS, YYEKEE (reference sequence). The length of the CDR3 is 15 residues.

The chain couples TRBV27 to TRBJ1-2; the D is unclear. Between the trimmed V and J ends, which lost 5 bases and 0 bases, there was a span of 7 bases. In germline, CDR1 is MNHEY, CDR2 SMNVEV (reference sequence). This CDR3 is 13 amino acids long. DNA of the CDR3: TGTGCCAGCAGTCTGACTGCTAACTATGGCTACACCTTC. Translation: CASSLTANYGYTF.

The V and J genes are TRBV29-1 and TRBJ2-3; D possibly uses TRBD1 or TRBD2 (5 bases each). CDR1 SQVTM and CDR2 ANQGSEA come from the germline V gene. Trimming stripped 6 bases from V and 4 bases from J, with 14 bases between. CDR3 length equals 13 residues. The CDR3: CSVAGTTADTQYF. The CDR3 DNA sequence: TGCAGCGTAGCCGGGACCACGGCAGATACGCAGTATTTT.

The V and J genes are TRBV6-5 and TRBJ1-2; D is undetermined. Trimming stripped 6 bases from V and 7 bases from J, with 15 bases between. Germline lookup yields CDR1 MNHEY and CDR2 SVGAGI. The CDR3 totals 13 residues. The CDR3 DNA is TGTGCCAGCAGACGTACAGAAGATCGTGGCTACACCTTC. Amino acid sequence: CASRRTEDRGYTF.

The chain has TRBV6-5 and TRBJ2-5; the match to TRBD1 covers 8 bases. There are 14 residues in the CDR3. Germline-derived CDR1 and CDR2 are MNHEY and SVGAGI. Trimming removed 2 bases from V and 5 bases from J; junction bases left unmatched: 4. CDR3 residues: CASSYMTGAETQYF. In DNA, the CDR3 is TGTGCCAGCAGTTACATGACAGGGGCGGAGACCCAGTACTTC.

This clone came up a few times. The V gene is TRBV9, the J gene TRBJ1-1; a weak D match, TRBD1 (5 bases). Germline assignment: CDR1 SGDLS and CDR2 YYNGEE. V was clipped by 3 bases and J by 1 base, with 13 bases between them. The CDR3 runs to 15 residues. CDR3 residues: CASSGVDTPNTEAFF. The CDR3 nucleotides read TGTGCCAGCAGCGGAGTGGACACACCGAACACTGAAGCTTTCTTT.

The chain employs TRBV5-1 and TRBJ2-3; 10 nucleotides match TRBD2. The CDR3 runs to 14 residues. Germline V gene lookup returns CDR1 SGHRS and CDR2 YFSETQ. Trimming cost V 2 bases and J 7 bases; bases outside gene matches: 4. CDR3 DNA sequence: TGCGCCAGCAGCTTTGGTAGCGGGGGGAATACGCAGTATTTT. Its protein is CASSFGSGGNTQYF.

This chain connects TRBV6-1 to TRBJ1-3, with D tentatively TRBD1 (6 bases). Germline V CDR1 and CDR2: MNHNS, SASEGT. The CDR3 contains 14 residues. Trimming shortened V by 4 bases and J by 3 bases, and 10 bases separated the two germline ends. The CDR3 region has the DNA TGTGCCAGCAGTGTGAACAGGGATGGAAACACCATATATTTT. Encoded protein: CASSVNRDGNTIYF.

The chain links TRBV29-1 to TRBJ1-1; D may be TRBD1 (5 bases). The CDR3 has 14 residues. Trimming shortened V by 4 bases and J by 4 bases, and 16 bases separated the two germline ends. Germline CDR1 is SQVTM and CDR2 is ANQGSEA. The CDR3: CSVVAGGGFTEAFF. In DNA form, the CDR3 reads TGCAGCGTTGTCGCGGGCGGGGGGTTCACTGAAGCTTTCTTT.

Written as DNA, the CDR3 is TGTGCCAGCAGCCCCCGTCCCGGGACCTACGCGAACTATGGCTACACCTTC. Protein product: CASSPRPGTYANYGYTF. J is TRBJ1-2 and V is TRBV7-2, with TRBD1 as a possible D gene (5 bases). Germline CDR1 SGHTA, CDR2 FQGNSA. Trimming pared 5 bases from V and 2 bases from J, leaving 21 bases between. The CDR3 runs to 17 residues.

For this clone: At one of its ends the junction is not consistent with the germline gene, which may arise from a read error. The V call is TRBV7-7, the J call TRBJ2-1, with D tentatively TRBD2 (5 bases). Germline loops: CDR1 SSHAT, CDR2 FNYEAQ (reference sequence). CDR3 length: 13 amino acids. The CDR3 DNA sequence: TGTGCTAGCAGCTTAGGACTGTATGATGAGCAGTTCTTC. Protein: CASSLGLYDEQFF.

The V call is TRBV7-6, the J call TRBJ1-6, with 8 bases matching TRBD1. This CDR3 has 14 residues. Germline trimming cut 4 bases from V and 10 bases from J; bases unmatched to any gene: 6. Per the germline V gene, CDR1 is SGHVS and CDR2 is FNYEAQ. The CDR3 nucleotides are TGTGCCAGCAGCTCTCAGGGGGCGAGGTCACCCCTCCACTTT. This sequence encodes CASSSQGARSPLHF.

The genes are TRBV6-6 and TRBJ1-5; TRBD1 is a possible D gene (6 bases). This CDR3 is 15 amino acids long. Germline lookup yields CDR1 MNHNY and CDR2 SVGAGI (reference sequence). With 2 bases removed from V and 7 bases from J, the gap between germline ends came to 15 bases. The CDR3 nucleotides are TGTGCCAGCAGTTACGAGGCGGGGGCCGGACAGCCCCAGCATTTT. Translation: CASSYEAGAGQPQHF.

The chain links TRBV6-1 to TRBJ2-1; 7 bases are shared with TRBD1. The CDR3 contains 15 residues. Germline assignment: CDR1 MNHNS and CDR2 SASEGT. V shed 6 bases, J shed 7 bases, and the junction held 12 bases outside the gene matches. The DNA for the CDR3 is TGTGCCAGCAGCGTATTAAGACAGGGATCGAATGAGCAGTTCTTC. This sequence encodes CASSVLRQGSNEQFF.

The chain's CDR3 is CASSPVGGIDSPLHF. The CDR3 DNA reads as TGTGCCAGCTCACCAGTCGGGGGGATAGATTCACCCCTCCACTTT. The V gene is TRBV18, the J gene TRBJ1-6, with D perhaps TRBD1 (5 bases). The CDR3 contains 15 residues. V lost 2 bases, J lost 8 bases, and 13 bases lay in between. Looked up from germline, CDR1 is KGHSH and CDR2 is LQKENI.

The chain carries TRBV18 and TRBJ1-4; tentative D call: TRBD1 (5 bases). The V and J ends lost 2 bases and 1 base respectively, with 14 bases between them. The CDR3 length is 17 residues. Germline V gene lookup returns CDR1 KGHSH and CDR2 LQKENI. For the CDR3, the DNA is TGTGCCAGCTCACCAGGGAAGGGGCGCGGAACTAATGAAAAACTGTTTTTT. Its protein product is CASSPGKGRGTNEKLFF.

This clone was observed once. The chain combines TRBV18 with TRBJ2-7, with TRBD1 as a possible D gene (6 bases). CDR3 size: 15 residues. V lost 3 bases, J lost 5 bases, and 17 bases lay in between. Per germline, CDR1 KGHSH and CDR2 LQKENI. The CDR3 spells CASSPNRVSGHEQYF. For the CDR3, the DNA is TGTGCCAGCTCACCGAACAGGGTGTCGGGCCACGAGCAGTACTTC. Full variable domain (missing parts from reference TRBV18 and TRBJ2-7): NAGVMQNPRHLVRRRGQEARLRCSPMKGHSHVYWYRQLPEEGLKFMVYLQKENIIDESGMPKERFSAEFPKEGPSILRIQQVVRGDSAAYFCASSPNRVSGHEQYFGPGTRLTVT.

The V and J genes are TRBV21-1 and TRBJ1-4; the table's D call, TRBD1, was not checked against the DNA. TRBV21-1 is flagged as a pseudogene. The CDR3 covers 16 residues. The CDR3 DNA sequence: TGTGCCAGCAGCAAGAGGACACAGATAGAGAATGAAAAACTGTTTTTT. It is translated as CASSKRTQIENEKLFF.

The V call is TRBV2, the J call TRBJ2-7, with D perhaps matching TRBD2 (5 bases). The V end lost 8 bases, the J end lost 7 bases, and 21 bases lay between the germline ends. Per the germline V gene, CDR1 is SNHLY and CDR2 is FYNNEI. The CDR3 loop spans 14 amino acids. The CDR3 is CASGLLAEPLEQYF. The CDR3 nucleotides read TGTGCCAGCGGGCTTCTAGCAGAGCCGCTTGAGCAGTACTTC.

The chain uses TRBV30 and TRBJ2-1; no clear D. Germline CDR1 and CDR2: GTSNPN and SVGIG (reference sequence). The CDR3 extends over 13 amino acids. Trimming took off 0 bases at V and 8 bases at J, with 11 bases between the two ends. The DNA of the CDR3 is TGTGCCTGGAGTGTAAAAGACGGTTATGAGCAGTTCTTC. It yields the protein CAWSVKDGYEQFF.

V usage is TRBV5-1 and J usage is TRBJ1-4, with 7 bases that match TRBD1. Trimming removed 4 bases from V and 3 bases from J; junction bases left unmatched: 3. The CDR3 has 14 amino acids. Looked up from germline, CDR1 is SGHRS and CDR2 is YFSETQ. The chain's CDR3 is CASSKGQSNEKLFF. The CDR3 region has the DNA TGCGCCAGCAGCAAGGGACAGTCTAATGAAAAACTGTTTTTT.

The gene calls are TRBV6-5 and TRBJ2-1, with 12 nucleotides matching TRBD2. CDR1 is MNHEY, CDR2 SVGAGI, per germline. There are 15 residues in the CDR3. The J segment lost 3 bases and the V segment lost 4 bases, leaving 1 base of the junction unmatched. CDR3 sequence reads: CASSLGLAGYNEQFF. CDR3 DNA sequence: TGTGCCAGCAGTTTGGGACTAGCGGGCTACAATGAGCAGTTCTTC.

The V and J genes are TRBV29-1 and TRBJ1-2; D uncertain. The CDR3 extends over 13 amino acids. Trimming left V 2 bases short and J 0 bases short, with 7 bases between. The germline gives CDR1 SQVTM, CDR2 ANQGSEA. This CDR3 reads CSVERQTNYGYTF. CDR3 sequence (DNA): TGCAGCGTTGAAAGGCAGACTAACTATGGCTACACCTTC.

CDR3 sequence: CASSPIFGRNTEAFF. The CDR3 nucleotides read TGTGCCAGCTCACCAATTTTTGGCAGAAACACTGAAGCTTTCTTT. The chain employs TRBV18 and TRBJ1-1; D gene ambiguous. CDR3 length equals 15 residues. Germline V CDR1 and CDR2: KGHSH, LQKENI. Trimming cost V 2 bases and J 2 bases, with 12 bases left between them.

This clone has more than one count but fewer than ten. V is TRBV5-1 and J is TRBJ2-7, with D unresolved. Germline assignment: CDR1 SGHRS and CDR2 YFSETQ. CDR3 length equals 14 residues. V was clipped by 5 bases and J by 3 bases, with 15 bases between them. The CDR3 bases are TGCGCCAGCAGGCCCGCCTACCGGGTCTACGAGCAGTACTTC. This encodes CASRPAYRVYEQYF.

This rearrangement joins TRBV15 to TRBJ2-7; D remains unclear. The CDR3 is 13 residues long. Germline V gives CDR1 LNHNV, CDR2 YYDKDF (reference sequence). V lost 2 bases and J lost 3, with 8 bases in between. The CDR3 DNA reads as TGTGCCACCAGCAGACAGGCCGGCTACGAGCAGTACTTC. This codes for CATSRQAGYEQYF.

The rearrangement links TRBV28 to TRBJ1-5; D is uncertain. Germline assignment: CDR1 MDHEN and CDR2 SYDVKM. The CDR3 runs 15 residues. The V end was cut by 6 bases, the J end by 9 bases, with 21 bases between. The CDR3 loop reads CASRYEDRRFRPQHF. As DNA, the CDR3 is TGTGCCAGCAGATACGAGGACCGCCGATTCCGGCCCCAGCATTTT.

J is TRBJ2-1 and V is TRBV11-2; 8 nucleotides match TRBD1. CDR3 length: 16 amino acids. Looked up from germline, CDR1 is SGHAT and CDR2 is FQNNGV. Trimming at V came to 6 bases and at J to 4 bases, leaving 11 bases not matched to a gene. CDR3 DNA sequence: TGTGCCAGCAGGCCCCTAGGGGGGACAGGTTACAATGAGCAGTTCTTC. Protein sequence: CASRPLGGTGYNEQFF.

The CDR3 here is CASSPGGTTSYEQYF. CDR3 nucleotide sequence: TGTGCCAGCAGCCCCGGGGGGACAACTTCCTACGAGCAGTACTTC. The gene calls are TRBV7-2 and TRBJ2-7; maybe TRBD2 (7 bases). Germline values: CDR1 SGHTA, CDR2 FQGNSA. The germline V and J ends were trimmed by 5 bases and 1 base, with 15 bases remaining between them. The CDR3 loop spans 15 amino acids.